This TCR beta chain was identified during a study of post-analysis software for immune sequencing data. Study at large: Patients with relapsing-remitting, secondary progressive and progressive-relapsing multiple sclerosis courses were all represented.

Carried by the TCR beta cDNA libraries were unique molecular identifiers. The authors obtained 500,000 to 600,000 cDNA molecules from around 0.96 to 9.9 million T cells. TCRdb independently ran MiXCR on the PCR reads; one entry per CDR3 protein. Of 170,000 or so distinct CDR3 sequences in the sample, around 30% were seen once. This CDR3 is built from 17 residues. The V and J ends lost 3 bases and 6 bases respectively, with 23 bases between them. Germline CDR1 is SGHAT and CDR2 is FQNNGV. Study results and limitations: Samples prepared in the same batch strongly co-clustered by F measure. Patients showed TRBV5-6, TRBV5-1 and TRBV20-1 among a few TRBV segments more frequent than in controls.

There are a few counts of this clonotype. Its antigen is undetermined. The chain carries TRBV11-2 and TRBJ1-1; possibly TRBD1 for D (6 bases). The material sequenced was blood. This receptor was obtained from a girl between 5 and 17 years old with multiple sclerosis. The CDR3 loop is CASSLTGLLVGGPEAFF. The CDR3 coding sequence is TGTGCCAGCAGCTTGACAGGTCTTCTTGTGGGTGGTCCTGAAGCTTTCTTT.